This TCR beta chain comes out of a study of shared clonotypes between healthy human individuals. Study-level points and caveats: Non-shared clonotypes were found to have lower generation probabilities than the clonotypes that were shared by all four of the sorted-subset donors.

As concerns this clone: As yet, its antigen is unknown.

CDR1 SGHRS and CDR2 YFSETQ come from the germline V gene. With V trimmed by 3 bases and J by 4 bases, 6 bases remained unmatched. The CDR3 spans 14 residues. Approximately 200 ng DNA, approximately 30,000 T cell genomes, went into each sorted-subset replicate PCR. As originally analysed: Filtering differed, since immunoSEQ gave only junction sequences and no quality scores. Generated by immunoSEQ multiplex PCR, the TCRdb table keeps only in-frame clones and is missing some. That table furnishes V, J and clone size, whereas the DNA furnished D and trimming. The sample consists of 2 million to 2.5 million clones, 93% of them appearing once.

The TCR comes from a man between 18 and 29 years old in good health. Some clones in this sample may be carry-over from other donors' samples. The gene calls are TRBV5-1 and TRBJ2-5, with TRBD1 matching over 7 bases. Material for sequencing was naive CD4+ T cells from PBMCs. Documented subset: CD45RA+ positively selected. CDR3 residues: CASSSGQTIETQYF. CDR3 DNA sequence: TGCGCCAGCAGCTCGGGACAGACAATAGAGACCCAGTACTTC. Together with reference TRBV5-1 and TRBJ2-5, the CDR3 gives the full variable domain: KAGVTQTPRYLIKTRGQQVTLSCSPISGHRSVSWYQQTPGQGLQFLFEYFSETQRNKGNFPGRFSGRQFSNSRSEMNVSTLELGDSALYLCASSSGQTIETQYFGPGTRLLVL.